The 24 T cell receptor beta chains listed next were all sequenced from one sample in a study of response to subunit inactivated influenza vaccine. TCRdb reprocessed the RT-PCR reads via MiXCR and lists one record per CDR3 protein. The profile shows 150,000 to 200,000 distinct CDR3 sequences, about a tenth of them singletons. The sequenced sample was non-naive T cells sorted from PBMCs, obtained 40 to 50 days after vaccination. These receptors all stem from a man between 45 and 60 years old who received an inactivated influenza vaccine.

This clonotype was seen repeatedly, ten times or more. V gene TRBV4-3 combines with J gene TRBJ1-5, with 8 bases fitting TRBD1. This CDR3 comprises 16 residues. Germline loops: CDR1 LGHNA, CDR2 YSLEER. V dropped 2 bases and J dropped 4; count of bases not matched to a gene: 7. CDR3 residues: CASSQFWTGRNQPQHF. Written as DNA, the CDR3 is TGCGCCAGCAGCCAATTTTGGACAGGGAGAAATCAGCCCCAGCATTTT.

This clonotype was seen a handful of times. This rearrangement joins TRBV7-2 to TRBJ2-1; 10 nucleotides match TRBD2. The V and J ends lost 4 bases and 5 bases, in that order; junction bases with no gene match: 5. This CDR3 region has 15 residues. Germline V gene lookup returns CDR1 SGHTA and CDR2 FQGNSA. CDR3 sequence: CASSYQRGGHNEQFF. The CDR3 DNA reads TGTGCCAGCAGCTACCAGCGGGGGGGCCACAATGAGCAGTTCTTC.

This clonotype was recorded a few times. The chain recombines TRBV5-1 with TRBJ1-1; D unclear. This CDR3 is 15 amino acids long. V was clipped by 0 bases and J by 5 bases, with 14 bases between them. The V gene's germline CDR1 is SGHRS and CDR2 YFSETQ. In DNA form, the CDR3 reads TGCGCCAGCAGCTTGGTAGGTGGCAGTATAACTGAAGCTTTCTTT. Translating gives CASSLVGGSITEAFF.

The chain links TRBV27 to TRBJ1-2; a weak D match, TRBD1 (5 bases). Germline values: CDR1 MNHEY, CDR2 SMNVEV (reference sequence). CDR3 size: 14 residues. The V gene lost 6 bases and the J gene lost 0 bases, with 11 bases spanning the gap. CDR3 in DNA: TGTGCCAGCAGCCACGAGGGGCCTAACTATGGCTACACCTTC. It codes for CASSHEGPNYGYTF.

This sequence joins TRBV5-1 and TRBJ2-7, with 10 bases fitting TRBD2. V lost 1 base to trimming and J lost 4 bases; unmatched junction nucleotides: 11. The CDR3 is 17 residues long. Germline V CDR1 and CDR2: SGHRS, YFSETQ. As DNA, the CDR3 is TGCGCCAGCAGCTTGACCAGCGGGGGGGCATCGGTATACGAGCAGTACTTC. Its protein product is CASSLTSGGASVYEQYF.

This clonotype has a handful of counts. The chain joins TRBV4-1 to TRBJ2-1, with 9 positions matching TRBD1. The germline V gene encodes CDR1 MGHRA and CDR2 YSYEKL. With 4 bases clipped from V and 3 bases from J, the junction kept 7 bases outside the gene matches. The CDR3 length is 16 residues. DNA of the CDR3: TGCGCCAGCAGCCGAACCAGGACAGGGGACTACAATGAGCAGTTCTTC. It codes for CASSRTRTGDYNEQFF.

This chain uses TRBV30 with TRBJ2-3; D is undetermined. V lost 3 bases and J 0 bases, leaving 4 bases between the germline ends. Germline V gene sequence: CDR1 GTSNPN, CDR2 SVGIG (reference sequence). The CDR3 totals 12 residues. As DNA, the CDR3 is TGTGCCTGGAGCTACAGCACAGATACGCAGTATTTT. It codes for CAWSYSTDTQYF.

There are many counts of this clonotype. This sequence joins TRBV20-1 and TRBJ2-1; the match to TRBD2 covers 10 bases. CDR3 length equals 14 residues. Trimming took 6 bases from V and 4 from J; bases not matched to a gene: 6. Germline V lookup: CDR1 DFQATT, CDR2 SNEGSKA (reference sequence). The CDR3 reads CSAQAGGRYNEQFF. The CDR3 DNA reads as TGCAGTGCCCAAGCGGGAGGGCGGTACAATGAGCAGTTCTTC.

The chain has TRBV27 and TRBJ2-3; 10 bases agree with TRBD2. After removal of 5 bases from V and 0 bases from J, the junction contained 5 bases not matched to a gene. In germline, CDR1 is MNHEY, CDR2 SMNVEV (reference sequence). The CDR3 is 16 residues long. CDR3 amino acids: CASSHRTSGSTDTQYF. The CDR3 nucleotides are TGTGCCAGCAGTCACCGGACTAGCGGTAGCACAGATACGCAGTATTTT.

This clonotype has just a few counts. The chain is built from TRBV29-1 and TRBJ1-2; D gene unclear. The V and J ends lost 1 base and 6 bases respectively, with 9 bases between them. This CDR3 is built from 12 residues. CDR1 is SQVTM, CDR2 ANQGSEA, per germline. The CDR3 nucleotides read TGCAGCGTTGAAGGGGTTGGTCATGGCTACACCTTC. Its translation is CSVEGVGHGYTF.

This clonotype has just a few counts. The chain is built from TRBV5-6 and TRBJ2-3, with D tentatively TRBD1 (5 bases). Germline CDR1 reads SGHDT; CDR2 reads YYEEEE. The CDR3 extends over 13 amino acids. Trimming pared 0 bases from V and 7 bases from J, leaving 9 bases between. This chain's CDR3 is CASSLGGSYTQYF. The CDR3 nucleotides are TGTGCCAGCAGCTTGGGGGGCTCTTATACGCAGTATTTT.

The table lists this clonotype with a few counts. The genes are TRBV5-5 and TRBJ2-1, with TRBD1 matching 9 bases. The CDR3 extends over 15 amino acids. Germline CDR1 is SGHKS and CDR2 is YYEKEE (reference sequence). Losses at the gene ends were 1 base for V and 10 bases for J; bases not matched to a gene: 9. This CDR3 is CASSLLGQGIREQFF. Written as DNA, the CDR3 is TGTGCCAGCAGCTTGTTGGGACAGGGAATCAGGGAGCAGTTCTTC.

V and J are TRBV7-3 and TRBJ2-1; D is tentatively TRBD1 or TRBD2 (5 bases each). The CDR3 runs 16 residues. The germline V gene has CDR1 SGHTA and CDR2 FQGTGA. The V gene lost 4 bases and the J gene lost 1 base, with 14 bases spanning the gap. CDR3 in amino acids: CASSWDVSYSYNEQFF. The CDR3 DNA reads as TGTGCCAGCAGCTGGGACGTCTCTTATTCCTACAATGAGCAGTTCTTC.

This clonotype was seen ten or more times. V usage is TRBV7-2 and J usage is TRBJ2-3; TRBD2 matches 8 bases. The CDR3 totals 14 residues. Germline V gene lookup returns CDR1 SGHTA and CDR2 FQGNSA. With V trimmed by 1 base and J by 6 bases, 3 bases remained unmatched. As DNA, the CDR3 is TGTGCCAGCAGCTTAGTCGGCGGGAGGGATACGCAGTATTTT. Protein: CASSLVGGRDTQYF.

This clonotype was observed a handful of times. The rearrangement links TRBV18 to TRBJ2-1; TRBD2 matches at 10 bases. The CDR3 covers 13 residues. J lost 7 bases, V lost 4 bases, and 1 base had no gene match. Germline CDR1 and CDR2: KGHSH and LQKENI. The CDR3 DNA follows: TGTGCCAGCTCACTTAGCGGGGGGAATGAGCAGTTCTTC. Translated, it gives CASSLSGGNEQFF.

This clonotype was seen more than once but under ten times. The V call is TRBV28, the J call TRBJ1-2; no definite D call. The CDR3 runs to 11 residues. V was shortened by 6 bases and J by 4 bases, with 6 bases between the two germline ends. CDR1 and CDR2 from the germline V gene are MDHEN and SYDVKM. CDR3 protein: CASSSVYGYTF. Here the CDR3 DNA reads TGTGCCAGCAGCTCTGTCTATGGCTACACCTTC.

This clonotype was counted only a few times. The genes are TRBV7-8 and TRBJ2-3; 7 positions match TRBD2. J lost 7 bases, V lost 2 bases, and 18 bases had no gene match. Germline V CDR1 and CDR2: SGHVS, FQNEAQ. The CDR3 loop spans 18 amino acids. The CDR3 DNA sequence: TGTGCCAGCAGCTTAAGTCTAGCGGACCCCCAACACGTGAATACGCAGTATTTT. The encoded protein is CASSLSLADPQHVNTQYF.

J is TRBJ1-6 and V is TRBV19, with a weak D call TRBD1 (6 bases). The V gene lost 5 bases and the J gene lost 10 bases, with 18 bases spanning the gap. The CDR3 covers 15 residues. Germline lookup yields CDR1 LNHDA and CDR2 SQIVND (reference sequence). The CDR3 sequence: CASSQQQGDGSPLHF. Here the CDR3 DNA reads TGTGCCAGTAGTCAGCAACAGGGAGACGGATCACCCCTCCACTTT. The whole variable domain, remainder taken from reference TRBV19 and TRBJ1-6, is DGGITQSPKYLFRKEGQNVTLSCEQNLNHDAMYWYRQDPGQGLRLIYYSQIVNDFQKGDIAEGYSVSREKKESFPLTVTSAQKNPTAFYLCASSQQQGDGSPLHFGNGTRLTVT.

This clonotype was observed a few times. The chain joins TRBV5-6 to TRBJ1-6; D not resolved. Trimming removed 0 bases at V and 7 bases at J, with 11 bases between. The CDR3 sequence is 15 residues long. Germline lookup yields CDR1 SGHDT and CDR2 YYEEEE. CDR3 residues: CASSLDPGVNSPLHF. The CDR3 nucleotides are TGTGCCAGCAGCTTGGATCCAGGAGTAAATTCACCCCTCCACTTT.

This clonotype was seen ten or more times. This rearrangement joins TRBV5-1 to TRBJ2-3, with D perhaps TRBD1 (5 bases). CDR3 length: 15 residues. Germline-derived CDR1 and CDR2 are SGHRS and YFSETQ. Trimming left V 0 bases short and J 2 bases short, with 10 bases between. Written as DNA, the CDR3 is TGCGCCAGCAGCTTGGGGGGCCGAAACACAGATACGCAGTATTTT. This codes for CASSLGGRNTDTQYF.

This clonotype occurred a few times. The chain combines TRBV11-2 with TRBJ2-1, with D perhaps TRBD1 (5 bases). The CDR3 has 16 amino acids. V dropped 4 bases and J dropped 7 bases, with 20 bases sitting between them. The germline V gene encodes CDR1 SGHAT and CDR2 FQNNGV. CDR3 DNA: TGTGCCAGCAGCTCCATTGGCAGGGCCCTAGGTAATGAGCAGTTCTTC. Its protein product is CASSSIGRALGNEQFF.

The rearrangement uses TRBV28 and TRBJ2-7; D ambiguous. Looked up from germline, CDR1 is MDHEN and CDR2 is SYDVKM. Trimming shortened V by 7 bases and J by 7 bases, and 23 bases separated the two germline ends. CDR3 size: 15 residues. CDR3 sequence: CASKGLTTVLREQYF. In DNA form, the CDR3 reads TGTGCCAGCAAGGGCCTGACCACGGTTCTAAGGGAGCAGTACTTC.

The chain is built from TRBV18 and TRBJ2-5; the D gene is possibly TRBD1 (5 bases). V gave up 4 bases and J gave up 1 base, with 7 bases separating them. Germline CDR1 reads KGHSH; CDR2 reads LQKENI. The CDR3 is 13 amino acids. CDR3 in DNA: TGTGCCAGCTCACGGACAACCCAAGAGACCCAGTACTTC. It specifies CASSRTTQETQYF. The complete variable domain, with remaining parts taken from reference TRBV18 and TRBJ2-5, reads NAGVMQNPRHLVRRRGQEARLRCSPMKGHSHVYWYRQLPEEGLKFMVYLQKENIIDESGMPKERFSAEFPKEGPSILRIQQVVRGDSAAYFCASSRTTQETQYFGPGTRLLVL.

This clonotype was observed a handful of times. The chain carries TRBV10-3 and TRBJ2-5; TRBD2 matches 8 bases. The V segment lost 4 bases and the J segment 5 bases; nucleotides outside the gene matches: 0. The CDR3 runs to 12 residues. The germline V gene has CDR1 ENHRY and CDR2 SYGVKD. DNA for the CDR3: TGTGCCATCAGTGCTAGCGGGGAGACCCAGTACTTC. Translation gives CAISASGETQYF.